This TCR beta chain was identified in a study of shared clonotypes between healthy human individuals. Whole-study context: There were three CD4 naive, three CD4 memory, two CD8 naive and one CD8 memory plates per donor. General observations from the study: Naive subsets generally had larger estimated richness than memory subsets.

Naive CD8 cells lacked CD45RO and underwent positive selection for CCR7, leaving out terminally differentiated effector memory CD45RA+ cells. Germline CDR1 reads SNHLY; CDR2 reads FYNNEI. Trimming pared 0 bases from V and 2 bases from J, leaving 11 bases between. This CDR3 comprises 15 residues. The run depth of the assay was deep. Sequenced by immunoSEQ multiplex PCR; TCRdb stores in-frame clones only, minus some. The data show about 600,000 clones, 98% seen once. Concerning this clone: Its antigen is currently unknown.

The chain employs TRBV2 and TRBJ2-7, with D unclear. The clonotype comes from a man in his thirties or forties in good health. The source material was naive CD8+ T cells sorted from blood. The CDR3 protein is CASSEASASPYEQYF. DNA for the CDR3: TGTGCCAGCAGTGAAGCGTCAGCTTCCCCCTACGAGCAGTACTTC.